These 18 T cell receptor beta chains were all obtained from the same sample, sequenced in a study. TCRdb re-analysed the 5' RACE reads in MiXCR, keeping a single row per CDR3 protein. The sample records approximately 6,500 distinct CDR3 sequences, approximately 42% being singletons. The sequenced sample was memory CD4+ T cells sorted from blood. Subset noted: memory CD4+ T cells, CD4+CD45RO+CD25-. These TCRs come from a female donor with breast cancer.

This clonotype has just a few counts. The chain joins TRBV29-1 to TRBJ2-1, with TRBD1 identical over 10 bases. This CDR3 has 13 amino acids. Per germline, CDR1 SQVTM and CDR2 ANQGSEA. V shed 8 bases and J 9 bases; nucleotides not matched to a gene: 10. In DNA, the CDR3 is TGCAGCATCCGGGACAGGGGTGGAAGTGAGCAGTTCTTC. Translating gives CSIRDRGGSEQFF.

This clonotype ranks as medium-sized. The J gene is TRBJ2-7, the V gene TRBV6-1; perhaps D is TRBD1 or TRBD2 (5 bases each). CDR3 length equals 14 residues. Per germline, CDR1 MNHNS and CDR2 SASEGT. V was cut by 0 bases and J by 3 bases, with 9 bases left in between. CDR3 sequence (DNA): TGTGCCAGCAGTGAAGCGGGACCTGGCTACGAGCAGTACTTC. Amino acid sequence: CASSEAGPGYEQYF.

About this clonotype: This CDR3 is missing its conserved last phenylalanine or tryptophan, likely due to a read error. CDR3 DNA sequence: TGCGCCAGCAGTGGGAGGGCCGAAGCTTTCTCT. This encodes CASSGRAEAFS. The V and J genes are TRBV27 and TRBJ1-1; D uncertain. This CDR3 comprises 11 residues. Germline CDR1 reads MNHEY; CDR2 reads SMNVEV (reference sequence).

A word on this clonotype: Since no conserved phenylalanine or tryptophan closes the CDR3, a read error is the likely cause. The chain employs TRBV7-2 and TRBJ2-3; 10 bases align to TRBD2. Germline V lookup: CDR1 SGHTA, CDR2 FQGNSA. The CDR3 consists of 14 residues. V trimming: 6 bases; J trimming: 3 bases; junction bases outside the gene matches: 3. The CDR3: CASSPGLATDTQYS. CDR3 DNA sequence: TGTGCCAGCAGTCCGGGACTAGCGACAGATACGCAGTATTCT.

This clonotype was counted a few times. CDR3 in DNA: TGTGCCAGCAGCTTAACGTCGGGGGGGAACACCGGGGAGCTGTTTTTT. Protein: CASSLTSGGNTGELFF. V and J are TRBV7-3 and TRBJ2-2; 7 bases agree with TRBD2. This CDR3 spans 16 amino acids. With 0 bases clipped from V and 1 base from J, the junction kept 2 bases outside the gene matches. Germline CDR1 SGHTA, CDR2 FQGTGA.

This clonotype is medium-sized in the sample. The chain is built from TRBV20-1 and TRBJ2-6; no clear D. Germline V gives CDR1 DFQATT, CDR2 SNEGSKA (reference sequence). Between the trimmed V and J ends, which lost 0 bases and 0 bases, there was a span of 3 bases. This CDR3 comprises 14 residues. CDR3 DNA sequence: TGCAGTGCTAGAGAACGCTCTGGGGCCAACGTCCTGACTTTC. Translating gives CSARERSGANVLTF.

This clonotype occurred a few times. The V call is TRBV12-3 or TRBV12-4, the J call TRBJ2-2, with 12 bases identical to TRBD1. With V trimmed by 8 bases and J by 6 bases, 4 bases remained unmatched. The CDR3 runs 14 residues. CDR3 sequence: CASGGQGAAGELFF. DNA of the CDR3: TGTGCCAGCGGGGGACAGGGGGCCGCCGGGGAGCTGTTTTTT.

The sample holds a few counts of this clonotype. J is TRBJ2-7 and V is TRBV28, with D unclear. The CDR3 extends over 10 amino acids. V dropped 6 bases and J dropped 3 bases, with 3 bases sitting between them. Germline V gene sequence: CDR1 MDHEN, CDR2 SYDVKM. CDR3 bases: TGTGCCAGCAGGGACTACGAGCAGTACTTC. Protein product: CASRDYEQYF.

The CDR3 bases are TGTGCCAGCAGTATCCTCCGGGGTCCCTACGAGCAGTACTTC. This codes for CASSILRGPYEQYF. The J gene is TRBJ2-7, the V gene TRBV12-3 or TRBV12-4; a possible D gene is TRBD2 (5 bases). The CDR3 covers 14 residues. The germline V and J ends were trimmed by 5 bases and 2 bases, with 13 bases remaining between them.

This clonotype was seen a handful of times. The rearrangement uses TRBV3-1 and TRBJ2-7; D possibly uses TRBD1 or TRBD2 (6 bases each). There are 17 residues in the CDR3. V lost 1 base, J lost 3 bases, and 19 bases lay in between. Germline-derived CDR1 and CDR2 are LGHDT and YNNKEL (reference sequence). CDR3 coding DNA: TGTGCCAGCAGCCAAGGGGGGGCGTGGGGTACCCTCTACGAGCAGTACTTC. Protein: CASSQGGAWGTLYEQYF.

By sample fraction, this clonotype is medium-sized (0.01 to 0.1%). The chain is built from TRBV7-2 and TRBJ2-5; D gene uncertain. The germline V and J ends were trimmed by 5 bases and 4 bases, with 14 bases remaining between them. The CDR3 spans 14 residues. Germline CDR1 and CDR2: SGHTA and FQGNSA. This CDR3 reads CASSLGPLGETQYF. CDR3 sequence (DNA): TGTGCCAGCAGCCTTGGACCCTTGGGAGAGACCCAGTACTTC.

The chain carries TRBV13 and TRBJ1-1; TRBD1 matches at 7 bases. The CDR3 sequence is 16 residues long. In germline, CDR1 is PRHDT, CDR2 FYEKMQ (reference sequence). J was trimmed by 6 bases and V by 5 bases; bases with no gene match: 15. CDR3 sequence (DNA): TGTGCCAGCAGCCGACCTTCGACAGGGTTCAGGGCTGAAGCTTTCTTT. Translation: CASSRPSTGFRAEAFF.

This chain joins TRBV27 and TRBJ2-3; possible D gene TRBD2, 6 bases. This CDR3 has 13 residues. CDR1 and CDR2 (germline): MNHEY, SMNVEV (reference sequence). V was cut by 3 bases and J by 6 bases, with 10 bases left in between. CDR3 loop: CASSFGLADTQYF. Here the CDR3 DNA reads TGTGCCAGCAGTTTTGGCCTAGCGGATACGCAGTATTTT.

This clonotype was detected only a few times. V gene TRBV20-1 combines with J gene TRBJ2-3; 7 bases match TRBD2. Germline V lookup: CDR1 DFQATT, CDR2 SNEGSKA (reference sequence). CDR3 size: 14 residues. The V segment lost 5 bases and the J segment 4 bases; nucleotides outside the gene matches: 9. The CDR3 nucleotides are TGCAGTGCTGCCGGGACTACTAGAGCAGATACGCAGTATTTT. It is translated as CSAAGTTRADTQYF.

The chain couples TRBV27 to TRBJ2-5; 10 bases are shared with TRBD2. CDR3 length: 14 amino acids. The germline CDR1 and CDR2 sequences are MNHEY and SMNVEV (reference sequence). The junction had 2 bases not matched to a gene; V was cut back by 3 bases and J by 4 bases. CDR3 nucleotides: TGTGCCAGCAGTTTGTCTAGCGGGGGAGAGACCCAGTACTTC. Translating gives CASSLSSGGETQYF.

V usage is TRBV6-5 and J usage is TRBJ1-2; TRBD1 is a possible D gene (6 bases). This CDR3 region has 13 residues. The V end was cut by 7 bases, the J end by 12 bases, with 21 bases between. Germline V gene lookup returns CDR1 MNHEY and CDR2 SVGAGI. In nucleotides, the CDR3 is TGTGCCAGCACTCAGGGGCCTCACTCTGGAAACACCTTC. It is translated as CASTQGPHSGNTF.

In its sample, this clonotype was seen a few times. V gene TRBV4-2 combines with J gene TRBJ2-7; TRBD2 might be the D (5 bases). The germline V gene encodes CDR1 LGHNA and CDR2 YNFKEQ. The CDR3 consists of 14 residues. V shed 4 bases and J shed 7 bases, with 17 bases lying between them. The CDR3 bases are TGTGCCAGCAGCCCAGCCGGGAAATCGGAAGAGCAGTACTTC. It translates to CASSPAGKSEEQYF.

There are a few counts of this clonotype. CDR3 DNA: TGCGCCAGCAGGAGAGCTGTAGGGGACACTGAAGCTTTCTTT. This translates into CASRRAVGDTEAFF. V is TRBV5-1 and J is TRBJ1-1; TRBD1 might be the D (5 bases). V was clipped by 5 bases and J by 3 bases, with 14 bases between them. The CDR3 sequence is 14 residues long. Germline V gene lookup returns CDR1 SGHRS and CDR2 YFSETQ.